This T cell receptor beta chain stems from a study of cytomegalovirus exposure and HLA in healthy donors. Study overall: Approximately 180 million T cells yielded some 100 million unique TCR beta sequences, as an earlier analysis found. Study results and caveats: The likely origin of a cluster of highly shared sequence variants was a sequencing artifact.

The CDR3 covers 12 residues. Germline CDR1 reads MGHRA; CDR2 reads YSYEKL. Trimming stripped 5 bases from V and 4 bases from J, with 7 bases between. About this clone: The antigen is unknown.

Each of the donors was a healthy bone marrow donor. The PCR was carried out with 60 Vbeta primers and 13 Jbeta primers. Sequencing was performed with immunoSEQ multiplex PCR; in TCRdb, only in-frame clones are kept and a portion is missing. Of fewer than 110,000 clones in the sample, around 77% are singletons; the top ten hold approximately 4.5%. This chain connects TRBV4-1 to TRBJ2-3; no firm D call. This TCR was sampled from a male donor in good health and CMV-seronegative. The sequenced sample consisted of PBMCs. CDR3 sequence: CASSTPPDTQYF. CDR3 nucleotide sequence: TGCGCCAGCAGCACTCCGCCAGATACGCAGTATTTT.